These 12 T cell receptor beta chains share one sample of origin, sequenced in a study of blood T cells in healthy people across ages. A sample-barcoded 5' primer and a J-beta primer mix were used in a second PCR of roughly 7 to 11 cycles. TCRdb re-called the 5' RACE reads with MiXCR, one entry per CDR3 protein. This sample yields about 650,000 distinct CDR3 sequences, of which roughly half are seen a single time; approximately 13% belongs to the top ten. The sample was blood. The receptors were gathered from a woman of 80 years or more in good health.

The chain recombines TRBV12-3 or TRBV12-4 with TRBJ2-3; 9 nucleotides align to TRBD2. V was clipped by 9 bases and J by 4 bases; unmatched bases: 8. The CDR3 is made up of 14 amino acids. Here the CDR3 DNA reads TGTGCCAGTCGACTAGCGGTGTTCGCAGATACGCAGTATTTT. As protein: CASRLAVFADTQYF.

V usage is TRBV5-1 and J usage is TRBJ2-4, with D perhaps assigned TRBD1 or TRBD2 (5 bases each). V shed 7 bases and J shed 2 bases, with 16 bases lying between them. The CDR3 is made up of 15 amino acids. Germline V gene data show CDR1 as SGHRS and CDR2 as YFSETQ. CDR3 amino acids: CASGAGTRTKNIQYF. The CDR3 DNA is TGCGCCAGCGGGGCAGGGACGCGAACCAAAAACATTCAGTACTTC.

The CDR3 sequence: CASSRVPQGETQYF. The CDR3 DNA follows: TGTGCCAGCAGCCGCGTCCCTCAGGGTGAGACCCAGTACTTC. This chain joins TRBV4-2 and TRBJ2-5, with D tentatively TRBD1 (5 bases). This CDR3 is built from 14 residues. Trimming left V 4 bases short and J 5 bases short, with 14 bases between. Germline CDR1 and CDR2: LGHNA and YNFKEQ.

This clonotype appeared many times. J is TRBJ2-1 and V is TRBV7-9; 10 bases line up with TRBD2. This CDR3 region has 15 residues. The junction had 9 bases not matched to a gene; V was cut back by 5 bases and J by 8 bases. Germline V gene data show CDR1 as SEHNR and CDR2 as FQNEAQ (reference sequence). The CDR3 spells CASSLGVAGGYEQFF. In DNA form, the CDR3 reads TGTGCCAGCAGCCTTGGGGTAGCGGGAGGATATGAGCAGTTCTTC.

The CDR3 DNA is TGCGCCAGCAGCTTTTTGGGGGGCATGAATCAGCCCCAGCATTTT. Translated, it gives CASSFLGGMNQPQHF. The chain recombines TRBV5-1 with TRBJ1-5, with a possible D match to TRBD1 (6 bases). The V end was cut by 2 bases, the J end by 4 bases, with 13 bases between. Germline V gene lookup returns CDR1 SGHRS and CDR2 YFSETQ. The CDR3 totals 15 residues.

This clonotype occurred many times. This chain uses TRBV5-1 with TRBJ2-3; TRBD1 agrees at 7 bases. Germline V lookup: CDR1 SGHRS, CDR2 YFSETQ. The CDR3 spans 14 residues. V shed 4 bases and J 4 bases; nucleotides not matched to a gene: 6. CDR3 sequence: CASSPDREPDTQYF. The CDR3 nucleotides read TGCGCCAGCAGCCCCGACAGGGAACCAGATACGCAGTATTTT.

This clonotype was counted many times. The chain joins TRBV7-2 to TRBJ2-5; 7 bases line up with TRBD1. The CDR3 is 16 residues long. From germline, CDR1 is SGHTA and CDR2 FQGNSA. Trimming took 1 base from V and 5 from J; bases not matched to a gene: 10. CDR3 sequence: CASSLVVDRDGETQYF. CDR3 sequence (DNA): TGTGCCAGCAGCTTAGTTGTCGACAGGGATGGGGAGACCCAGTACTTC.

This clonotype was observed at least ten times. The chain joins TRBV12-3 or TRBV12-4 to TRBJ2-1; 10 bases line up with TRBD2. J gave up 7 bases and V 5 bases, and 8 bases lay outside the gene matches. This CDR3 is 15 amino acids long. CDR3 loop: CASSPGTSVPNEQFF. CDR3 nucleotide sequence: TGTGCCAGCAGTCCCGGGACTAGCGTGCCTAATGAGCAGTTCTTC.

CDR3 sequence reads: CASTTHRITGGGELFF. CDR3 DNA sequence: TGTGCCAGCACGACTCATCGCATAACCGGGGGCGGGGAGCTGTTTTTT. This chain joins TRBV6-1 and TRBJ2-2, with D possibly matching TRBD2 (6 bases). Germline V lookup: CDR1 MNHNS, CDR2 SASEGT. V dropped 7 bases and J dropped 7 bases, with 22 bases sitting between them. The CDR3 has 16 amino acids.

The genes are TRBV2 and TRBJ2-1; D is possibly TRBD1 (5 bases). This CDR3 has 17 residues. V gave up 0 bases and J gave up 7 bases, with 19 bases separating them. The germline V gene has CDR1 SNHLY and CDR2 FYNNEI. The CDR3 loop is CASSEAFRGPIGNEQFF. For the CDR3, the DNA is TGTGCCAGCAGTGAAGCGTTTAGGGGCCCAATCGGGAATGAGCAGTTCTTC.

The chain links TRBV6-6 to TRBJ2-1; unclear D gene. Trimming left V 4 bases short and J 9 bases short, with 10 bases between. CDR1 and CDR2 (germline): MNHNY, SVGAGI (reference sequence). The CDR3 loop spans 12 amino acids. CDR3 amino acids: CASSFPLCEQFF. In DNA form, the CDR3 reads TGTGCCAGCAGTTTCCCTCTTTGTGAGCAGTTCTTC.

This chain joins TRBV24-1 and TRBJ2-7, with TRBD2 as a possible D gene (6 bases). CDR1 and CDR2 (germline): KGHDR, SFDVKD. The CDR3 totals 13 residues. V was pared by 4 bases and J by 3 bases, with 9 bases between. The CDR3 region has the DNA TGTGCCACCAGTGACCCGACTAGCTACGAGCAGTACTTC. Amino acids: CATSDPTSYEQYF.